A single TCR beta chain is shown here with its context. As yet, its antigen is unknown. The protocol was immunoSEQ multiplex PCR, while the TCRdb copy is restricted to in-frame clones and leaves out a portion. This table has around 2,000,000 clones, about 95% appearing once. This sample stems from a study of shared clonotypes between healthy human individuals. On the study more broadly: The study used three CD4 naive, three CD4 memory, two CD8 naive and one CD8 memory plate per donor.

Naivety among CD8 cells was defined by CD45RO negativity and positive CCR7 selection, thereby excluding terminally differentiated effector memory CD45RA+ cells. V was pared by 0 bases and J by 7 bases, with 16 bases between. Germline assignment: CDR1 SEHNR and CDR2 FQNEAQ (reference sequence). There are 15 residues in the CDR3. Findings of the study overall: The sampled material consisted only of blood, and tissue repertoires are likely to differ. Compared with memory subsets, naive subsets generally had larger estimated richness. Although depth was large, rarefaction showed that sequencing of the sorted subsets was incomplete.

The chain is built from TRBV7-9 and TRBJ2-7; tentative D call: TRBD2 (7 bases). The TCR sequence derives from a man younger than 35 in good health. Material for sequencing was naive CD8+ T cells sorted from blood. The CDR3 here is CASSLAGGGMGEQYF. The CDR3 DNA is TGTGCCAGCAGCTTAGCAGGCGGGGGCATGGGAGAGCAGTACTTC.